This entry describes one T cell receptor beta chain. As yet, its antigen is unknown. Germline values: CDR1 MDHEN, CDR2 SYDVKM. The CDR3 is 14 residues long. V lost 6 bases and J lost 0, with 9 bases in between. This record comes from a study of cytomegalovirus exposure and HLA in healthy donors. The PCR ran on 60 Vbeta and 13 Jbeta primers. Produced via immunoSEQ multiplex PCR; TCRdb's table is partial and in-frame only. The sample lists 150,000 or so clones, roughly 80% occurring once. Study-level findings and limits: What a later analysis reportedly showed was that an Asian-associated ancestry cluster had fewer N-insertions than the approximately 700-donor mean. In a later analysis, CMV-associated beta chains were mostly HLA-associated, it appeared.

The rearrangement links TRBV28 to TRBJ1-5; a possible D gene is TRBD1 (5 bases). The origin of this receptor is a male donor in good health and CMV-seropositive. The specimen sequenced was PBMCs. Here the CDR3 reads CASSRDSSNQPQHF. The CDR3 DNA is TGTGCCAGCAGCCGAGACAGTAGCAATCAGCCCCAGCATTTT. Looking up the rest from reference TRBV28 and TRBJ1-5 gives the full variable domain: DVKVTQSSRYLVKRTGEKVFLECVQDMDHENMFWYRQDPGLGLRLIYFSYDVKMKEKGDIPEGYSVSREKKERFSLILESASTNQTSMYLCASSRDSSNQPQHFGDGTRLSIL.